One and the same sample provided the 18 T cell receptor beta chains below, sequenced in a study of CD8 T cells in Susac syndrome. An amount of RNA that ranged from 0.5 to 1 ug was reverse transcribed with random hexamers. MiXCR, run by TCRdb on the immunoSEQ multiplex PCR reads, gives a single entry per CDR3 protein. The sample records about 200,000 distinct CDR3 sequences, about 95% being singletons. The sample consisted of CD4+ T cells from PBMCs. The receptors were sampled from a human donor with multiple sclerosis.

The chain joins TRBV19 to TRBJ1-5, with D uncertain. CDR1 and CDR2 from the germline V gene are LNHDA and SQIVND (reference sequence). V lost 10 bases and J lost 6, with 16 bases in between. The CDR3 is made up of 13 amino acids. This chain's CDR3 is CATGRAPGQPQHF. The CDR3 DNA follows: TGTGCCACTGGGAGGGCTCCGGGTCAGCCCCAGCATTTT. Full variable domain (outside the CDR3, taken from reference TRBV19 and TRBJ1-5): DGGITQSPKYLFRKEGQNVTLSCEQNLNHDAMYWYRQDPGQGLRLIYYSQIVNDFQKGDIAEGYSVSREKKESFPLTVTSAQKNPTAFYLCATGRAPGQPQHFGDGTRLSIL.

The rearrangement links TRBV29-1 to TRBJ1-2; no clear D gene. The V and J ends lost 5 bases and 6 bases respectively, with 7 bases between them. The germline CDR1 and CDR2 sequences are SQVTM and ANQGSEA. The CDR3 is 10 residues long. The CDR3 nucleotides are TGCAGCGTTCCCTTCGATGGCTACACCTTC. Translation: CSVPFDGYTF.

V and J are TRBV27 and TRBJ2-7; 7 nucleotides align to TRBD1. The CDR3 runs 14 residues. Germline lookup yields CDR1 MNHEY and CDR2 SMNVEV (reference sequence). The V segment lost 5 bases and the J segment 0 bases; nucleotides outside the gene matches: 4. The CDR3 loop reads CASSKWDSSYEQYF. CDR3 bases: TGTGCCAGCAGTAAATGGGACAGCTCCTACGAGCAGTACTTC.

This chain links TRBV20-1 with TRBJ2-7; TRBD2 matches at 10 bases. CDR1 and CDR2 from the germline V gene are DFQATT and SNEGSKA (reference sequence). CDR3 size: 13 residues. J lost 6 bases, V lost 3 bases, and 5 bases had no gene match. Here the CDR3 reads CSASSSGSAEQYF. The CDR3 DNA follows: TGCAGTGCTAGCTCTAGCGGGAGTGCCGAGCAGTACTTC.

The chain joins TRBV5-1 to TRBJ2-7; 7 bases align to TRBD2. Germline CDR1 is SGHRS and CDR2 is YFSETQ. With V trimmed by 4 bases and J by 3 bases, 13 bases remained unmatched. This CDR3 spans 16 amino acids. The CDR3 sequence is CASSPSPQERGYEQYF. Written as DNA, the CDR3 is TGCGCCAGCAGCCCATCACCCCAGGAGCGGGGCTACGAGCAGTACTTC. The full variable domain, with the rest looked up from reference TRBV5-1 and TRBJ2-7, is KAGVTQTPRYLIKTRGQQVTLSCSPISGHRSVSWYQQTPGQGLQFLFEYFSETQRNKGNFPGRFSGRQFSNSRSEMNVSTLELGDSALYLCASSPSPQERGYEQYFGPGTRLTVT.

The chain joins TRBV3-1 to TRBJ2-3, with D unresolved. Trimming took off 1 base at V and 2 bases at J, with 7 bases between the two ends. CDR1 and CDR2 (germline): LGHDT, YNNKEL (reference sequence). The CDR3 length is 14 residues. CDR3: CASSQVGFTDTQYF. The CDR3 coding sequence is TGTGCCAGCAGCCAAGTCGGATTCACAGATACGCAGTATTTT.

The CDR3: CAWTVQSNTEAFF. The CDR3 DNA follows: TGTGCCTGGACCGTCCAGAGTAACACTGAAGCTTTCTTT. The rearrangement links TRBV30 to TRBJ1-1, with D unclear. Trimming took off 4 bases at V and 2 bases at J, with 11 bases between the two ends. Germline values: CDR1 GTSNPN, CDR2 SVGIG (reference sequence). The CDR3 has 13 amino acids.

The rearrangement uses TRBV13 and TRBJ2-5; 7 positions match TRBD1. The germline V gene has CDR1 PRHDT and CDR2 FYEKMQ (reference sequence). V gave up 5 bases and J gave up 8 bases; unmatched junction bases: 14. The CDR3 contains 15 residues. For the CDR3, the DNA is TGTGCCAGCAGCCGCCCGGGACAGCCGAGGGAAACCCAGTACTTC. Encoded protein: CASSRPGQPRETQYF.

The count of this clonotype is one. This chain uses TRBV12-3 or TRBV12-4 with TRBJ1-1; D remains unclear. CDR3 length: 12 amino acids. Between the trimmed V and J ends, which lost 6 bases and 8 bases, there was a span of 13 bases. The CDR3 DNA sequence: TGTGCCAGCAGCCCCGATTATTTGGAAGCTTTCTTT. Translation: CASSPDYLEAFF.

This chain joins TRBV6-5 and TRBJ2-7; either TRBD1 or TRBD2 may fit D (6 bases each). The CDR3 is made up of 13 amino acids. The V end lost 8 bases, the J end lost 5 bases, and 16 bases lay between the germline ends. Germline lookup yields CDR1 MNHEY and CDR2 SVGAGI. DNA of the CDR3: TGTGCCAGCGGCCCGGGCCGGGGGCACGAGCAGTACTTC. Its translation: CASGPGRGHEQYF.

The CDR3 loop is CASSRTSRYEQYF. DNA of the CDR3: TGTGCCAGCAGCCGTACTAGCAGGTACGAGCAGTACTTC. The chain employs TRBV3-1 and TRBJ2-7; perhaps TRBD2 as D (6 bases). Germline values: CDR1 LGHDT, CDR2 YNNKEL (reference sequence). This CDR3 is 13 amino acids long. The V end lost 4 bases, the J end lost 4 bases, and 11 bases lay between the germline ends.

This clonotype was recorded once. The chain employs TRBV27 and TRBJ2-5, with D possibly TRBD1 on 5 matching bases. The CDR3 consists of 14 residues. V was pared by 5 bases and J by 2 bases, with 12 bases between. Germline lookup yields CDR1 MNHEY and CDR2 SMNVEV (reference sequence). The CDR3 nucleotides are TGTGCCAGCAGTCGAACCAGGGCTCAAGAGACCCAGTACTTC. It translates to CASSRTRAQETQYF.

This rearrangement joins TRBV20-1 to TRBJ1-5, with D possibly TRBD1 on 5 matching bases. Trimming left V 2 bases short and J 4 bases short, with 9 bases between. The CDR3 runs 13 residues. Germline V gives CDR1 DFQATT, CDR2 SNEGSKA (reference sequence). The CDR3 here is CSARSQGNQPQHF. CDR3 sequence (DNA): TGCAGTGCTAGATCTCAGGGTAATCAGCCCCAGCATTTT.

The J gene is TRBJ2-1, the V gene TRBV12-3 or TRBV12-4, with D perhaps matching TRBD1 (5 bases). Trimming removed 5 bases at V and 4 bases at J, with 15 bases between. CDR3 length: 15 residues. CDR3 in DNA: TGTGCCAGCAGTCCAAAGCAGGGTTCTTACAATGAGCAGTTCTTC. This gives the protein CASSPKQGSYNEQFF.

This chain joins TRBV9 and TRBJ2-2, with D uncertain. This CDR3 contains 15 residues. V lost 1 base and J lost 4, with 11 bases in between. Germline CDR1 and CDR2: SGDLS and YYNGEE. CDR3 DNA: TGTGCCAGCAGCGTATCTGATAGGATCACCGGGGAGCTGTTTTTT. Its translation: CASSVSDRITGELFF.

The V call is TRBV7-2, the J call TRBJ1-1; D call uncertain. CDR1 is SGHTA, CDR2 FQGNSA, per germline. There are 14 residues in the CDR3. V was shortened by 0 bases and J by 0 bases, with 5 bases between the two germline ends. The CDR3 nucleotides are TGTGCCAGCAGCTTAGCGGTAGTGAACACTGAAGCTTTCTTT. This translates into CASSLAVVNTEAFF.

The gene calls are TRBV24-1 and TRBJ2-5; D tentatively fits TRBD1 or TRBD2 (5 bases each). The CDR3 is 12 amino acids. The V gene's germline CDR1 is KGHDR and CDR2 SFDVKD. V was trimmed by 7 bases and J by 5 bases, leaving 10 bases between them. CDR3 in DNA: TGTGCCACCAGGGGACCAAAGGAGACCCAGTACTTC. Its translation is CATRGPKETQYF.

The chain recombines TRBV4-1 with TRBJ2-1, with 10 bases fitting TRBD2. CDR1 is MGHRA and CDR2 is YSYEKL in the germline V gene. With V trimmed by 2 bases and J by 11 bases, 12 bases remained unmatched. The CDR3 runs to 16 residues. The CDR3 protein is CASSQPGPSGSPKQFF. The CDR3 nucleotides read TGCGCCAGCAGCCAACCCGGCCCTAGCGGGAGTCCCAAGCAGTTCTTC.